This T cell receptor (beta chain) was captured by sequencing in a study of blood T cell repertoires in COVID-19. Study at large: Italy, Spain and the United States were the sources of the convalescent and acute COVID-19 samples.

Germline CDR1 reads MGHRA; CDR2 reads YSYEKL. The CDR3 length is 15 residues. Trimming pared 4 bases from V and 4 bases from J, leaving 13 bases between. Authors' analysis steps: Nucleated cell counts were estimated from reference gene primer amplification. This table comes from immunoSEQ multiplex PCR, and its TCRdb copy is limited to in-frame clones, with some not included. That table is the source of V, J and clone size, and D and trimming were worked out from the DNA. The sample has roughly 160,000 clones; approximately 86% are singletons. The rearrangement links TRBV4-1 to TRBJ1-4; D is possibly TRBD1 (6 bases). The TCR comes from a man aged 18 to 30 with acute or convalescent COVID-19. Sequenced sample: peripheral blood. The DNA for the CDR3 is TGCGCCAGCAGCCTGCTAGGACAGAATAATGAAAAACTGTTTTTT. Translating it yields CASSLLGQNNEKLFF.